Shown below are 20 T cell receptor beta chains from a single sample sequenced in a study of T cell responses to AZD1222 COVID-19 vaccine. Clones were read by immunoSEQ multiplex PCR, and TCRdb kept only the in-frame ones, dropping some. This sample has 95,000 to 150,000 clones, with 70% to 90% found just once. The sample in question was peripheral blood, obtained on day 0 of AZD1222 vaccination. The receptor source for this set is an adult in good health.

DNA of the CDR3: TGTGCCAGCACAACGGTTCAAGAGACCCAGTACTTC. It codes for CASTTVQETQYF. The genes are TRBV2 and TRBJ2-5; the D is unclear. Germline CDR1 is SNHLY and CDR2 is FYNNEI. The CDR3 sequence is 12 residues long. Trimming removed 7 bases from V and 2 bases from J, with 8 bases in between.

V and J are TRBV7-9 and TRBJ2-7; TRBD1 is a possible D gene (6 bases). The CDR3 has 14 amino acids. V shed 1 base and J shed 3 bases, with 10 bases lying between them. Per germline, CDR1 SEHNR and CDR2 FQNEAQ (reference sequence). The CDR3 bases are TGTGCCAGCAGCTTAGTTAGGGACAACTACGAGCAGTACTTC. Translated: CASSLVRDNYEQYF.

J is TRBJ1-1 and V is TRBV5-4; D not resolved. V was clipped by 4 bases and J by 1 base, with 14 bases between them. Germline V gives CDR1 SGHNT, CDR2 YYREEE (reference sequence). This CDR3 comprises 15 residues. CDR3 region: CASSPNPGPNTEAFF. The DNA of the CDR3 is TGTGCCAGCAGCCCTAACCCAGGACCGAACACTGAAGCTTTCTTT.

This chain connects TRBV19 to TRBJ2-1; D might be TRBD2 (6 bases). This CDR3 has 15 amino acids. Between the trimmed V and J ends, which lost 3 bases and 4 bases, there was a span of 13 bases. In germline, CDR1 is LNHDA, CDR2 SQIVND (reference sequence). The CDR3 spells CASSMNAGTYNEQFF. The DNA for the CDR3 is TGTGCCAGTAGTATGAACGCGGGGACGTACAATGAGCAGTTCTTC. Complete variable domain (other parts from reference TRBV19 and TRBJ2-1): DGGITQSPKYLFRKEGQNVTLSCEQNLNHDAMYWYRQDPGQGLRLIYYSQIVNDFQKGDIAEGYSVSREKKESFPLTVTSAQKNPTAFYLCASSMNAGTYNEQFFGPGTRLTVL.

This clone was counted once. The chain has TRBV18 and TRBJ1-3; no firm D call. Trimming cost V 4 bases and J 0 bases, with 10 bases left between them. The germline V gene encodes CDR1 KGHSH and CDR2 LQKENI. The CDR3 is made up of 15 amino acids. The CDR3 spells CASSLQESSGNTIYF. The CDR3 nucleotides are TGTGCCAGCTCACTTCAGGAGAGCTCTGGAAACACCATATATTTT.

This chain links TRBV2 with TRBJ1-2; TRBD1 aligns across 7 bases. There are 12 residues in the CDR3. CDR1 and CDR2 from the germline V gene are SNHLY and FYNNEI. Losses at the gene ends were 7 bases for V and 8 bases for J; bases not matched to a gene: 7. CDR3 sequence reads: CASTTGVGGYTF. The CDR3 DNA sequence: TGTGCCAGCACCACAGGGGTAGGCGGCTACACCTTC.

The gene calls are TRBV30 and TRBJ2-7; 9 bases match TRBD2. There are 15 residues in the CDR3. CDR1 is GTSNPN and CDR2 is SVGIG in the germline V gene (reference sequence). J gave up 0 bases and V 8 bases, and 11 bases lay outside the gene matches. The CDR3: CARGAGGSISYEQYF. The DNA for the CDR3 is TGTGCCCGGGGAGCGGGGGGCTCGATCTCCTACGAGCAGTACTTC. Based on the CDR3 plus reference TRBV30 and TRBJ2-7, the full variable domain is SQTIHQWPATLVQPVGSPLSLECTVEGTSNPNLYWYRQAAGRGLQLLFYSVGIGQISSEVPQNLSASRPQDRQFILSSKKLLLSDSGFYLCARGAGGSISYEQYFGPGTRLTVT.

CDR3 protein: CASSQDFGSNTEAFF. The CDR3 DNA reads TGTGCCAGCAGCCAAGATTTCGGAAGCAACACTGAAGCTTTCTTT. J is TRBJ1-1 and V is TRBV3-1 (or the pseudogene TRBV3-2); the D is unclear. V was shortened by 0 bases and J by 2 bases, with 10 bases between the two germline ends. Germline-derived CDR1 and CDR2 are LGHDT and YNNKEL (reference sequence). The CDR3 consists of 15 residues.

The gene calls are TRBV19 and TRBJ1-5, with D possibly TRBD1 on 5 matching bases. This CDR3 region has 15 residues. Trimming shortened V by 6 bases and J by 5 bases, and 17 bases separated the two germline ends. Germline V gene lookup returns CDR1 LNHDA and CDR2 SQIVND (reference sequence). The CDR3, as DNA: TGTGCCAGTAGAGCGGGACCTAAGAGCTATCAGCCCCAGCATTTT. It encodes CASRAGPKSYQPQHF.

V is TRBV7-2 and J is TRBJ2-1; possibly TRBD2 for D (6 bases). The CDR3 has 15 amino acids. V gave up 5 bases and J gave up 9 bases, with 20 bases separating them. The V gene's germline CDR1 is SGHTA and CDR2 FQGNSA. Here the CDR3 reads CASSRIAAGEAEQFF. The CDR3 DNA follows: TGTGCCAGCAGCCGGATAGCGGCAGGCGAGGCTGAGCAGTTCTTC.

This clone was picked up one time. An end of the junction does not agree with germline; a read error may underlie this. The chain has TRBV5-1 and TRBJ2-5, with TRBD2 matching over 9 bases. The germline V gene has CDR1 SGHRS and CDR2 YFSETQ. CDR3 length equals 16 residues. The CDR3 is CASSLGASGAQATQYF. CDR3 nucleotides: TGCGCCAGCAGCTTGGGGGCTAGCGGGGCGCAAGCGACCCAGTACTTC.

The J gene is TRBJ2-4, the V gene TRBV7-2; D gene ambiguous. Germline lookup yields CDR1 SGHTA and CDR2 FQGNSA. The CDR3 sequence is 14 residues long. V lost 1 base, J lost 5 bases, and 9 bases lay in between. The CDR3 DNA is TGTGCCAGCAGCTTAGTTAACTCTCAAAACATTCAGTACTTC. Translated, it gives CASSLVNSQNIQYF.

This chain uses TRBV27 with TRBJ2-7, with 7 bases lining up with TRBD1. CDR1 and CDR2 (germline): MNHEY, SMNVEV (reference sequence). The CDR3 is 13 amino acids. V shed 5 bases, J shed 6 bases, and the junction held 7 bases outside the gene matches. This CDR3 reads CASSQRQGREQYF. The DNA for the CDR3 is TGTGCCAGCAGTCAACGACAGGGTCGCGAGCAGTACTTC.

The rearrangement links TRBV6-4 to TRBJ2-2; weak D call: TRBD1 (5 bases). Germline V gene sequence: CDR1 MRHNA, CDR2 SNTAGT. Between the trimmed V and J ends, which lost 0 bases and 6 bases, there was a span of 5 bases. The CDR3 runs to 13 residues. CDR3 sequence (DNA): TGTGCCAGCAGTGACTCGACAGCCGGGGAGCTGTTTTTT. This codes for CASSDSTAGELFF.

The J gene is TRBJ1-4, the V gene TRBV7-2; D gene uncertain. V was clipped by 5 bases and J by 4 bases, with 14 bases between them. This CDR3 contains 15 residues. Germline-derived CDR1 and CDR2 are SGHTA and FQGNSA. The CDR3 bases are TGTGCCAGCAGCCCTTCCATGGGAGTTAATGAAAAACTGTTTTTT. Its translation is CASSPSMGVNEKLFF. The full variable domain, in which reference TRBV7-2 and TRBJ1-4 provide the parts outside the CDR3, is GAGVSQSPSNKVTEKGKDVELRCDPISGHTALYWYRQSLGQGLEFLIYFQGNSAPDKSGLPSDRFSAERTGGSVSTLTIQRTQQEDSAVYLCASSPSMGVNEKLFFGSGTQLSVL.

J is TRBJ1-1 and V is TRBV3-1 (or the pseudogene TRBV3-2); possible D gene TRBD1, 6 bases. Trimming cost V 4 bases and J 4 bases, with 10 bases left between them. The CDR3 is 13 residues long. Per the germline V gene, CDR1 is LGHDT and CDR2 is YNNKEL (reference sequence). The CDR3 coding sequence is TGTGCCAGCAGCCCGCAAGGGGGCACTGAAGCTTTCTTT. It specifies CASSPQGGTEAFF.

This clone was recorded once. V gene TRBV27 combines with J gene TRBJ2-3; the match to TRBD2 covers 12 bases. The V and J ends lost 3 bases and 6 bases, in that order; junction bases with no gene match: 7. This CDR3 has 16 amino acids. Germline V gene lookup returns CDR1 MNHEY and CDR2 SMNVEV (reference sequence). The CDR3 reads CASSLGGLAGGDTQYF. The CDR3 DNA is TGTGCCAGCAGTTTGGGGGGGCTAGCGGGAGGGGATACGCAGTATTTT.

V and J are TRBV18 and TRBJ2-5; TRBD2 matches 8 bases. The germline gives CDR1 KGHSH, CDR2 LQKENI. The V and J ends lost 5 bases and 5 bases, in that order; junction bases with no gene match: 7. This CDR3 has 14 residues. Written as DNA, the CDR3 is TGTGCCAGCTCAAGGCGGGGGGTCGGCGAGACCCAGTACTTC. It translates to CASSRRGVGETQYF.

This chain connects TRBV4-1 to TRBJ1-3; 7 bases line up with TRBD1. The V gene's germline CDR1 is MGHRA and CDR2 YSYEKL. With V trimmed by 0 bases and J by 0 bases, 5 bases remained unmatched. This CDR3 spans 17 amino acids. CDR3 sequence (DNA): TGCGCCAGCAGCCAAGAGGACAGGTTTCTCTCTGGAAACACCATATATTTT. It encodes CASSQEDRFLSGNTIYF.

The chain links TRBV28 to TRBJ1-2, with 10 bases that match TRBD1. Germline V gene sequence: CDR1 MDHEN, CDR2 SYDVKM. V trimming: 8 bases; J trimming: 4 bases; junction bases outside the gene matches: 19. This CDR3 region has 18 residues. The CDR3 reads CASQNTERRQGALYGYTF. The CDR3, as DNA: TGTGCCAGCCAAAATACCGAGAGGCGACAGGGGGCACTCTATGGCTACACCTTC.